This is a list of T cell receptor beta chains from one sample in a study of PD-1 blockade in classical Hodgkin lymphoma. The method was immunoSEQ multiplex PCR; TCRdb's version includes in-frame clones alone and lacks a portion of them. The table lists around 20,000 clones, more than 70% of them singletons. Here the sequenced sample was peripheral blood mononuclear cells (PBMCs), taken before the fourth cycle of nivolumab. Source of these receptors: a human donor with classical Hodgkin lymphoma. Each CDR3 is given with its conserved first and last residue.

TRBJ1-2 | TRBV28 | 17 | CASSFTDVYEPRYGYTF
TRBJ2-3 | TRBV12-5 | 16 | CASGLVPGHLTDTQYF
TRBJ2-1 | TRBV11-2 | 17 | CASSLGTSGGAYGEQFF
TRBJ2-5 | TRBV28 | 13 | CASSEDWEETQYF
TRBJ2-2 | TRBV18 | 17 | CASSRQGVFSNTGELFF
TRBJ2-1 | TRBV13 | 14 | CASLWSSSYNEQFF
TRBJ2-5 | TRBV7-2 | 16 | CASSLGQGGRQETQYF
TRBJ2-1 | TRBV5-8 | 15 | CASSLSFGLQNEQFF
TRBJ1-2 | TRBV28 | 14 | CASTPGGTTHGYTF
TRBJ2-5 | TRBV29-1 | 13 | CSVALTGEGTQYF
TRBJ2-5 | TRBV28 | 15 | CASSLGTGRQETQYF
TRBJ1-5 | TRBV6-5 | 14 | CASSQDRQFQPQHF
TRBJ1-2 | TRBV6-4 | 15 | CASSFSQGVSYGYTF
TRBJ1-6 | TRBV6-1 | 14 | CASSAGPYNSPLHF
TRBJ1-4 | TRBV4-1 | 15 | CASSQDDRVGEKLFF
TRBJ1-6 | TRBV25-1 | 15 | CASTWGTAYNSPLHF
TRBJ1-1 | TRBV5-1 | 16 | CASSFYRGLEDTEAFF
TRBJ1-1 | TRBV5-1 | 15 | CASSYTGERGTEAFF
TRBJ1-2 | TRBV19 | 15 | CASSPDVGARNGYTF
TRBJ2-2 | TRBV12-1 | 17 | CASSATGGMRVTGELFF
TRBJ2-3 | TRBV9 | 16 | CASSVKLSGSSDTQYF
TRBJ1-1 | TRBV19 | 13 | CASSTLGGAEAFF
TRBJ1-1 | TRBV4-1 | 13 | CASSQDLGWGAFF
TRBJ2-5 | TRBV28 | 15 | CASSFDRGYQETQYF
TRBJ2-2 | TRBV5-4 | 14 | CASSLQGGTGELFF
TRBJ2-2 | TRBV6-4 | 17 | CASSEKREIWNTGELFF
TRBJ2-2 | TRBV28 | 14 | CASNSFGYGGELFF